The 22 T cell receptor beta chains below all came from one sample that was sequenced in a study of OX40 agonist ivuxolimab in advanced cancers. The data were produced by immunoSEQ multiplex PCR, yet TCRdb's version contains in-frame clones alone and is incomplete. The sample has some 44,000 clones; 80% are singletons. Sequenced material: CD4+ or CD8+ T cells sorted from blood, taken in a trial of the OX40 agonist ivuxolimab. These receptors came from an adult with an advanced solid tumor such as melanoma, head and neck, liver or kidney cancer.

The chain joins TRBV19 to TRBJ2-5, with D maybe TRBD2 (6 bases). This CDR3 is 13 amino acids long. V was pared by 5 bases and J by 2 bases, with 9 bases between. Germline CDR1 and CDR2: LNHDA and SQIVND (reference sequence). CDR3 loop: CASSRELQETQYF. In DNA form, the CDR3 reads TGTGCCAGTAGTCGGGAGTTACAAGAGACCCAGTACTTC.

J is TRBJ1-2 and V is TRBV18, with D maybe TRBD1 (5 bases). Germline V gives CDR1 KGHSH, CDR2 LQKENI. The V and J ends lost 5 bases and 8 bases respectively, with 15 bases between them. The CDR3 covers 13 residues. CDR3 coding DNA: TGTGCCAGCTCAAGAGGGGAGCTCGAAGGCTACACCTTC. Protein sequence: CASSRGELEGYTF.

The chain recombines TRBV11-2 with TRBJ2-1, with 8 bases fitting TRBD1. V was pared by 0 bases and J by 2 bases, with 3 bases of the junction left unmatched. This CDR3 contains 16 residues. The V gene's germline CDR1 is SGHAT and CDR2 FQNNGV. This CDR3 is CASSLDAGGAYNEQFF. The CDR3 nucleotides read TGTGCCAGCAGCTTAGACGCAGGGGGCGCCTACAATGAGCAGTTCTTC. Filled out from reference TRBV11-2 and TRBJ2-1, the complete variable domain reads EAGVAQSPRYKIIEKRQSVAFWCNPISGHATLYWYQQILGQGPKLLIQFQNNGVVDDSQLPKDRFSAERLKGVDSTLKIQPAKLEDSAVYLCASSLDAGGAYNEQFFGPGTRLTVL.

V usage is TRBV20-1 and J usage is TRBJ2-7; 7 bases are a match to TRBD1. Per germline, CDR1 DFQATT and CDR2 SNEGSKA (reference sequence). CDR3 length equals 11 residues. V dropped 5 bases and J dropped 4; count of bases not matched to a gene: 2. CDR3 sequence reads: CSAQGQYEQYF. CDR3 sequence (DNA): TGCAGTGCTCAGGGACAGTACGAGCAGTACTTC.

The rearrangement joins TRBV27 to TRBJ1-4; 9 bases match TRBD1. The trim removed 4 bases at V and 7 bases at J, leaving 7 bases unmatched. This CDR3 is 15 amino acids long. Germline V gene sequence: CDR1 MNHEY, CDR2 SMNVEV (reference sequence). CDR3 sequence (DNA): TGTGCCAGCAGTTCTCAGCCACAGGGGGCTGAAAAACTGTTTTTT. Protein product: CASSSQPQGAEKLFF.

The V and J genes are TRBV27 and TRBJ2-3, with TRBD1 identical over 9 bases. J was trimmed by 1 base and V by 5 bases; bases with no gene match: 1. Germline CDR1 is MNHEY and CDR2 is SMNVEV (reference sequence). CDR3 length: 14 residues. As DNA, the CDR3 is TGTGCCAGCAGTCGGGACAGGGGCACAGATACGCAGTATTTT. Amino acids: CASSRDRGTDTQYF.

This chain connects TRBV30 to TRBJ2-7; 12 bases align to TRBD2. The CDR3 is made up of 14 amino acids. Germline lookup yields CDR1 GTSNPN and CDR2 SVGIG (reference sequence). V lost 3 bases and J lost 5; bases outside the gene matches: 5. CDR3 amino acids: CAWSGTSGLNEQYF. The CDR3 DNA follows: TGTGCCTGGAGCGGGACTAGCGGGCTCAACGAGCAGTACTTC.

The V and J genes are TRBV30 and TRBJ2-5, with TRBD2 matching over 9 bases. J was trimmed by 8 bases and V by 7 bases; bases with no gene match: 14. The CDR3 is made up of 14 amino acids. Germline V CDR1 and CDR2: GTSNPN, SVGIG (reference sequence). CDR3 in amino acids: CALEKASGIRTQYF. CDR3 bases: TGTGCCTTGGAGAAGGCTAGCGGGATTAGAACCCAGTACTTC.

In regard to this clone: At one end, the junction sequence differs from germline, possibly due to a read error. This sequence joins TRBV6-5 and TRBJ1-2; possibly TRBD1 for D (5 bases). CDR1 and CDR2 from the germline V gene are MNHEY and SVGAGI. The CDR3 extends over 14 amino acids. The CDR3 loop is CASSGGTGNYGHTF. The CDR3 nucleotides read TGTGCCAGCAGTGGCGGGACGGGGAACTATGGCCACACCTTC.

The chain is built from TRBV2 and TRBJ1-3; maybe TRBD1 (6 bases). This CDR3 contains 16 residues. Germline V CDR1 and CDR2: SNHLY, FYNNEI. V was shortened by 7 bases and J by 0 bases, with 16 bases between the two germline ends. This chain's CDR3 is CASKGGASSSGNTIYF. As DNA, the CDR3 is TGTGCCAGCAAAGGGGGGGCTTCGAGCTCTGGAAACACCATATATTTT.

The J gene is TRBJ2-7, the V gene TRBV10-2; TRBD1 aligns across 10 bases. After removal of 7 bases from V and 7 bases from J, the junction contained 4 bases not matched to a gene. The CDR3 length is 12 residues. In germline, CDR1 is WSHSY, CDR2 SAAADI. CDR3 residues: CASIGTGEEQYF. The DNA for the CDR3 is TGCGCCAGCATTGGGACAGGGGAAGAGCAGTACTTC.

This chain joins TRBV5-1 and TRBJ1-1; D call uncertain. The CDR3 has 15 residues. Germline CDR1 reads SGHRS; CDR2 reads YFSETQ. Deletions cut 3 bases from V and 0 bases from J, with 12 bases between. The CDR3 region is CASSSDGPMNTEAFF. The CDR3 nucleotides read TGCGCCAGCAGCTCGGATGGGCCCATGAACACTGAAGCTTTCTTT.

V and J are TRBV29-1 and TRBJ1-1; D is unclear. Germline CDR1 and CDR2: SQVTM and ANQGSEA. This CDR3 has 11 residues. Trimming removed 4 bases from V and 1 base from J, with 4 bases in between. The CDR3 DNA is TGCAGCGTTGGGCGGAACACTGAAGCTTTCTTT. Translation: CSVGRNTEAFF.

CDR3 residues: CASSLSGNQPQHF. The CDR3 nucleotides are TGTGCCAGCAGTTTATCCGGAAATCAGCCCCAGCATTTT. The V call is TRBV28, the J call TRBJ1-5, with no clear D. Trimming removed 1 base from V and 4 bases from J, with 5 bases in between. This CDR3 has 13 amino acids. Germline V lookup: CDR1 MDHEN, CDR2 SYDVKM.

J is TRBJ1-2 and V is TRBV7-9, with unresolved D. V was clipped by 3 bases and J by 7 bases, with 15 bases between them. Per the germline V gene, CDR1 is SEHNR and CDR2 is FQNEAQ (reference sequence). This CDR3 has 14 residues. CDR3 nucleotides: TGTGCCAGCAGCTTGGGAGGGAGCGACTCTGGCTACACCTTC. As protein: CASSLGGSDSGYTF.

The chain couples TRBV7-2 to TRBJ2-1; D ambiguous. The germline CDR1 and CDR2 sequences are SGHTA and FQGNSA. This CDR3 has 13 residues. V lost 5 bases and J 4 bases, leaving 9 bases between the germline ends. The chain's CDR3 is CASSPGQYNEQFF. In DNA, the CDR3 is TGTGCCAGCAGCCCCGGTCAATACAATGAGCAGTTCTTC.

J is TRBJ2-3 and V is TRBV6-1; D not resolved. V was pared by 4 bases and J by 2 bases, with 16 bases between. The germline V gene has CDR1 MNHNS and CDR2 SASEGT. The CDR3 has 16 residues. The CDR3 region has the DNA TGTGCCAGCAGTGCCCCCCACTCAGACTTCACAGATACGCAGTATTTT. Translating gives CASSAPHSDFTDTQYF.

The chain has TRBV6-5 and TRBJ1-4; D remains unclear. The CDR3 spans 16 residues. Germline values: CDR1 MNHEY, CDR2 SVGAGI. With 2 bases removed from V and 0 bases from J, the gap between germline ends came to 10 bases. The chain's CDR3 is CASSYDTTATNEKLFF. CDR3 coding DNA: TGTGCCAGCAGTTACGACACCACCGCAACTAATGAAAAACTGTTTTTT.

In this sample, this clone turned up a few times. The V call is TRBV7-9, the J call TRBJ1-5, with 7 bases identical to TRBD1. J gave up 0 bases and V 1 base, and 0 bases lay outside the gene matches. The CDR3 runs to 15 residues. Germline V CDR1 and CDR2: SEHNR, FQNEAQ (reference sequence). CDR3 in amino acids: CASSLGDSSNQPQHF. The CDR3 nucleotides are TGTGCCAGCAGCTTAGGGGACAGTAGCAATCAGCCCCAGCATTTT.

The chain uses TRBV19 and TRBJ1-1; 7 bases line up with TRBD1. Trimming took 6 bases from V and 6 from J; bases not matched to a gene: 1. This CDR3 spans 11 amino acids. Germline lookup yields CDR1 LNHDA and CDR2 SQIVND (reference sequence). CDR3 residues: CASRTGPEAFF. CDR3 DNA sequence: TGTGCCAGTAGGACAGGGCCTGAAGCTTTCTTT.

V usage is TRBV5-1 and J usage is TRBJ2-1; D is uncertain. Germline CDR1 is SGHRS and CDR2 is YFSETQ. This CDR3 is built from 11 residues. V was clipped by 1 base and J by 8 bases, with 4 bases between them. CDR3 sequence reads: CASSLSDEQFF. The CDR3 DNA reads as TGCGCCAGCAGCTTGAGTGATGAGCAGTTCTTC.

The chain links TRBV7-9 to TRBJ2-7; 8 nucleotides match TRBD1. V shed 4 bases and J 3 bases; nucleotides not matched to a gene: 2. Per germline, CDR1 SEHNR and CDR2 FQNEAQ (reference sequence). This CDR3 has 13 residues. The DNA of the CDR3 is TGTGCCAGCAGCTCGACAGGGGTCTACGAGCAGTACTTC. Protein product: CASSSTGVYEQYF.